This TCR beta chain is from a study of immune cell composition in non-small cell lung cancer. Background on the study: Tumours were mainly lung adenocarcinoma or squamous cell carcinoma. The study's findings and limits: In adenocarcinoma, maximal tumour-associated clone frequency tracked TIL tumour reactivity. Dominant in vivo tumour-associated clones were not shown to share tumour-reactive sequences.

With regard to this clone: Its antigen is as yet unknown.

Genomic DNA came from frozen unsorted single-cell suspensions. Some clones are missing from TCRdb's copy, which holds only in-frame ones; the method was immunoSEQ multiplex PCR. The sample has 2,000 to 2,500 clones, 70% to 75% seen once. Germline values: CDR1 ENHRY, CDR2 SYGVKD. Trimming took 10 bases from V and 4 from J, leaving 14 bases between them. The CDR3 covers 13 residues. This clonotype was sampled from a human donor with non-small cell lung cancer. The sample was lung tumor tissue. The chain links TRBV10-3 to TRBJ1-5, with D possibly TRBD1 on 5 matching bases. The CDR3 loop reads CATAPGGNQPQHF. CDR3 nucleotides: TGTGCCACCGCCCCGGGGGGGAATCAGCCCCAGCATTTT.